Listed below are T cell receptor beta chains from one sample, sequenced in a study of identical twins. MiXCR was run by TCRdb on the 5' RACE reads, yielding one entry per CDR3 protein. Here the sample spans approximately 210,000 distinct CDR3 sequences, over 8% being singletons. The sample comprised memory (CD45RO+) T cells sorted from blood. All receptors come from a woman between 18 and 30 years old in good health. Both conserved end residues are part of each CDR3. The D gene is left open where the match is weak. The listing skips clone size in some rows; elsewhere it reads once, few, many or a size class.

v_gene: TRBV9; d_gene: NA; abundance: NA; j_gene: TRBJ2-3; CDR3aa: CASSAVSSGSDTQYF; CDR3nt: TGTGCCAGCAGCGCGGTCTCGAGCGGATCAGATACGCAGTATTTT
v_gene: TRBV12-3/TRBV12-4; d_gene: NA; abundance: NA; j_gene: TRBJ1-2; CDR3aa: CASSLTGPNYGYTF; CDR3nt: TGTGCCAGCAGTTTGACCGGCCCTAACTATGGCTACACCTTC
v_gene: TRBV28; d_gene: NA; abundance: NA; j_gene: TRBJ2-4; CDR3aa: CASSWGYLQYF; CDR3nt: TGTGCCAGCAGTTGGGGTTACCTTCAGTACTTC
v_gene: TRBV9; d_gene: NA; abundance: many; j_gene: TRBJ1-2; CDR3aa: CASSSSQGRNGYTF; CDR3nt: TGTGCCAGCAGCTCTAGCCAGGGGAGGAATGGCTACACCTTC
v_gene: TRBV6-5; d_gene: TRBD2; abundance: NA; j_gene: TRBJ2-6; CDR3aa: CASSYDRLAGILNVLTF; CDR3nt: TGTGCCAGCAGTTACGACCGACTAGCGGGGATCTTAAACGTCCTGACTTTC
v_gene: TRBV28; d_gene: TRBD2; abundance: NA; j_gene: TRBJ2-7; CDR3aa: CATQGGGRSYEQYF; CDR3nt: TGTGCCACTCAGGGCGGGGGGAGGTCCTACGAGCAGTACTTC
v_gene: TRBV6-1; d_gene: NA; abundance: few; j_gene: TRBJ1-5; CDR3aa: CASSSNTASSNQPQHF; CDR3nt: TGTGCCAGCAGCTCGAATACAGCGAGTAGCAATCAGCCCCAGCATTTT
v_gene: TRBV6-5; d_gene: NA; abundance: NA; j_gene: TRBJ2-5; CDR3aa: CASSLGGRGWETQYF; CDR3nt: TGTGCCAGCAGTTTGGGAGGACGGGGCTGGGAGACCCAGTACTTC
v_gene: TRBV29-1; d_gene: TRBD2; abundance: few; j_gene: TRBJ2-5; CDR3aa: CSVLASGQETQYF; CDR3nt: TGCAGCGTTTTGGCTAGCGGCCAAGAGACCCAGTACTTC
v_gene: TRBV12-3/TRBV12-4; d_gene: NA; abundance: once; j_gene: TRBJ2-7; CDR3aa: CASRGASSYEQYF; CDR3nt: TGTGCCAGCAGGGGGGCGAGCTCCTACGAGCAGTACTTC
v_gene: TRBV24-1; d_gene: TRBD1; abundance: many; j_gene: TRBJ1-2; CDR3aa: CATGPGTGGGYTF; CDR3nt: TGTGCCACAGGGCCCGGGACAGGGGGCGGCTACACCTTC
v_gene: TRBV7-8; d_gene: TRBD2; abundance: many; j_gene: TRBJ2-7; CDR3aa: CASSRLIRLSGSPHEQYF; CDR3nt: TGTGCCAGCAGCCGATTAATACGCCTTAGCGGGAGTCCCCACGAGCAGTACTTC
v_gene: TRBV27; d_gene: NA; abundance: many; j_gene: TRBJ2-2; CDR3aa: CASRFPTGELFF; CDR3nt: TGTGCCAGCCGCTTTCCTACCGGGGAGCTGTTTTTT
v_gene: TRBV3-1; d_gene: NA; abundance: few; j_gene: TRBJ1-1; CDR3aa: CASSQDRDNDAFF; CDR3nt: TGTGCCAGCAGCCAAGACAGGGATAACGACGCTTTCTTT
v_gene: TRBV10-3; d_gene: NA; abundance: NA; j_gene: TRBJ2-2; CDR3aa: CATQERRLSNTGELFF; CDR3nt: TGTGCCACCCAGGAGAGGCGCCTCTCGAACACCGGGGAGCTGTTTTTT
v_gene: TRBV20-1; d_gene: TRBD1; abundance: NA; j_gene: TRBJ2-3; CDR3aa: CSARGGAGGPPSTDTQYF; CDR3nt: TGCAGTGCTAGAGGGGGGGCAGGGGGCCCCCCTAGCACAGATACGCAGTATTTT
v_gene: TRBV14; d_gene: NA; abundance: NA; j_gene: TRBJ2-3; CDR3aa: CASSEGNADTQYF; CDR3nt: TGTGCCAGCAGCGAAGGCAACGCAGATACGCAGTATTTT
v_gene: TRBV5-6; d_gene: NA; abundance: many; j_gene: TRBJ2-3; CDR3aa: CASSLTGRTDTQYF; CDR3nt: TGTGCCAGCAGCTTAACAGGGAGGACAGATACGCAGTATTTT
v_gene: TRBV20-1; d_gene: NA; abundance: NA; j_gene: TRBJ1-1; CDR3aa: CSAIVGRAGTEAFF; CDR3nt: TGCAGTGCTATAGTAGGACGGGCGGGAACTGAAGCTTTCTTT
v_gene: TRBV2; d_gene: TRBD1; abundance: NA; j_gene: TRBJ2-2; CDR3aa: CASKLTGAGELFF; CDR3nt: TGTGCCAGCAAGTTGACAGGGGCCGGGGAGCTGTTTTTT
v_gene: TRBV5-1; d_gene: NA; abundance: NA; j_gene: TRBJ2-5; CDR3aa: CASSPAGTWETQYF; CDR3nt: TGCGCCAGCAGCCCCGCTGGGACGTGGGAGACCCAGTACTTC
v_gene: TRBV4-3; d_gene: NA; abundance: many; j_gene: TRBJ2-3; CDR3aa: CASSQGGTADTQYF; CDR3nt: TGCGCCAGCAGCCAAGGGGGGACGGCAGATACGCAGTATTTT